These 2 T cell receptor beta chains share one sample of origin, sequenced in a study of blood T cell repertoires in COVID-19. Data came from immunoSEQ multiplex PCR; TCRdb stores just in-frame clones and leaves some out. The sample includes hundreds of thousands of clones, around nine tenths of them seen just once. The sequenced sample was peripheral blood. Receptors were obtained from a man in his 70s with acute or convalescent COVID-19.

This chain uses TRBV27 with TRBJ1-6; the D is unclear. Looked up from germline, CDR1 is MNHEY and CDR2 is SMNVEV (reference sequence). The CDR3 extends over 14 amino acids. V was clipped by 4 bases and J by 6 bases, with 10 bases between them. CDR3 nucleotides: TGTGCCAGCAGTTATATACAAAGTAATTCACCCCTCCACTTT. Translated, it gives CASSYIQSNSPLHF.

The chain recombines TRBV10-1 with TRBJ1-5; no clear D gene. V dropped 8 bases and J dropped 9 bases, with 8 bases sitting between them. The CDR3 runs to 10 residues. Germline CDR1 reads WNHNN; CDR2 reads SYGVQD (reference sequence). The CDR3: CASPVRPQHF. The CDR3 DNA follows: TGCGCCAGCCCCGTGAGGCCCCAGCATTTT.